This passage covers 28 T cell receptor beta chains from one sample sequenced in a study of blood T cell repertoires in COVID-19. The data were produced by immunoSEQ multiplex PCR, yet TCRdb's version contains in-frame clones alone and is incomplete. The sample holds about 200,000 clones, more than 70% seen once. Sequenced input: peripheral blood. Receptor source: a woman aged 80 or over with active or convalescent COVID-19.

The gene calls are TRBV6-2 or TRBV6-3 and TRBJ2-7; the match to TRBD2 covers 8 bases. V gave up 6 bases and J gave up 4 bases; unmatched junction bases: 20. This CDR3 is built from 18 residues. Germline V CDR1 and CDR2: MNHEY, SVGEGT. The CDR3 DNA sequence: TGTGCCAGCAGCCCTGGCGGGGGAGAGAGCGGGGGACTATACGAGCAGTACTTC. Translating it yields CASSPGGGESGGLYEQYF.

This chain connects TRBV5-5 to TRBJ1-4, with D unresolved. This CDR3 has 15 amino acids. Trimming pared 0 bases from V and 8 bases from J, leaving 14 bases between. Germline CDR1 reads SGHKS; CDR2 reads YYEKEE (reference sequence). The CDR3 reads CASSLGAVSGEKLFF. The DNA for the CDR3 is TGTGCCAGCAGCTTGGGGGCAGTTAGTGGGGAAAAACTGTTTTTT.

The chain is built from TRBV5-4 and TRBJ2-1; 7 bases line up with TRBD1. The V gene end was trimmed by 4 bases and the J gene end by 9 bases; junction bases not matched to a gene: 10. CDR1 SGHNT and CDR2 YYREEE come from the germline V gene (reference sequence). The CDR3 consists of 14 residues. CDR3 DNA sequence: TGTGCCAGCAGCCCCGGGACAGTCTTGGGTGAGCAGTTCTTC. This encodes CASSPGTVLGEQFF.

The chain employs TRBV28 and TRBJ2-3, with a tentative D call TRBD2 (5 bases). The V end lost 3 bases, the J end lost 2 bases, and 18 bases lay between the germline ends. Germline CDR1 reads MDHEN; CDR2 reads SYDVKM. The CDR3 is made up of 17 amino acids. The CDR3 DNA reads TGTGCCAGCAGTTTTCTGCATGTGGGAGCGATCACAGATACGCAGTATTTT. Translating gives CASSFLHVGAITDTQYF. Based on the CDR3 plus reference TRBV28 and TRBJ2-3, the full variable domain is DVKVTQSSRYLVKRTGEKVFLECVQDMDHENMFWYRQDPGLGLRLIYFSYDVKMKEKGDIPEGYSVSREKKERFSLILESASTNQTSMYLCASSFLHVGAITDTQYFGPGTRLTVL.

This clone was seen once. The genes are TRBV29-1 and TRBJ1-6; TRBD1 agrees at 7 bases. CDR1 SQVTM and CDR2 ANQGSEA come from the germline V gene. This CDR3 region has 15 residues. The junction had 8 bases not matched to a gene; V was cut back by 8 bases and J by 1 base. CDR3 nucleotide sequence: TGCAGCTCAGCGGAGACAGGGTCCTATAATTCACCCCTCCACTTT. Protein: CSSAETGSYNSPLHF.

This chain links TRBV6-5 with TRBJ1-2; TRBD1 matches 8 bases. CDR1 and CDR2 from the germline V gene are MNHEY and SVGAGI. The junction had 8 bases not matched to a gene; V was cut back by 3 bases and J by 8 bases. CDR3 length: 14 amino acids. CDR3: CASSYLNRGTGYTF. The CDR3 DNA reads as TGTGCCAGCAGTTATTTAAACAGGGGGACCGGCTACACCTTC.

The chain couples TRBV4-3 to TRBJ1-5, with D uncertain. V lost 0 bases and J lost 7, with 10 bases in between. Germline V gene sequence: CDR1 LGHNA, CDR2 YSLEER. This CDR3 region has 14 residues. The CDR3 nucleotides read TGCGCCAGCAGCCAAGAGGTGAGAGGACAGCCCCAGCATTTT. Translating it yields CASSQEVRGQPQHF.

This clone was recorded a few times. The V gene is TRBV4-2, the J gene TRBJ2-1; D is ambiguous. With 0 bases removed from V and 1 base from J, the gap between germline ends came to 13 bases. This CDR3 has 17 residues. Germline V gene data show CDR1 as LGHNA and CDR2 as YNFKEQ. CDR3 loop: CASSQDNPASSYNEQFF. CDR3 in DNA: TGTGCCAGCAGCCAAGATAATCCCGCTAGTTCCTACAATGAGCAGTTCTTC.

The rearrangement links TRBV28 to TRBJ1-3; D may be TRBD1 (5 bases). Germline loops: CDR1 MDHEN, CDR2 SYDVKM. The CDR3 spans 15 residues. Trimming took off 8 bases at V and 4 bases at J, with 18 bases between the two ends. The CDR3 DNA follows: TGTGCCAGCTCAGCACCGGGGGACCTAGGAAACACCATATATTTT. Encoded protein: CASSAPGDLGNTIYF.

CDR3 in DNA: TGTGCCAGCAGTGATCCCGCCGGAGGGGGGGGACAGCCCCAGCATTTT. This gives the protein CASSDPAGGGGQPQHF. The chain carries TRBV2 and TRBJ1-5, with D possibly TRBD1 on 6 matching bases. The V end lost 3 bases, the J end lost 7 bases, and 19 bases lay between the germline ends. Germline CDR1 is SNHLY and CDR2 is FYNNEI. The length of the CDR3 is 16 residues.

This clone was seen a handful of times. This chain uses TRBV7-7 with TRBJ1-5; D remains ambiguous. Germline V gives CDR1 SSHAT, CDR2 FNYEAQ (reference sequence). Trimming shortened V by 0 bases and J by 6 bases, and 18 bases separated the two germline ends. The CDR3 has 17 amino acids. The CDR3 reads CASSLAGPRRMGQPQHF. As DNA, the CDR3 is TGTGCCAGCAGCTTAGCGGGTCCCAGGAGGATGGGTCAGCCCCAGCATTTT. Using reference TRBV7-7 and TRBJ1-5 for the parts outside the CDR3, the full variable domain is GAGVSQSPRYKVTKRGQDVTLRCDPISSHATLYWYQQALGQGPEFLTYFNYEAQPDKSGLPSDRFSAERPEGSISTLTIQRTEQRDSAMYRCASSLAGPRRMGQPQHFGDGTRLSIL.

The gene calls are TRBV2 and TRBJ1-2, with D unresolved. Trimming removed 10 bases at V and 0 bases at J, with 9 bases between. This CDR3 contains 12 residues. CDR1 is SNHLY, CDR2 FYNNEI, per germline. The CDR3 DNA is TGTGCCACAGGACTATCTAACTATGGCTACACCTTC. This codes for CATGLSNYGYTF.

This rearrangement joins TRBV28 to TRBJ1-4; D may be TRBD1 (6 bases). CDR1 is MDHEN and CDR2 is SYDVKM in the germline V gene. The germline V and J ends were trimmed by 2 bases and 6 bases, with 16 bases remaining between them. CDR3 length: 16 residues. DNA for the CDR3: TGTGCCAGCAGTTTAGGGGGCCGCGGGCTTGATGAAAAACTGTTTTTT. Protein sequence: CASSLGGRGLDEKLFF.

This chain connects TRBV28 to TRBJ2-5; 10 bases are a match to TRBD2. Trimming at V came to 3 bases and at J to 2 bases, leaving 3 bases not matched to a gene. CDR1 and CDR2 from the germline V gene are MDHEN and SYDVKM. The CDR3 extends over 15 amino acids. CDR3 DNA sequence: TGTGCCAGCAGTTTCGGAGCGGGGGGGCAAGAGACCCAGTACTTC. Translating gives CASSFGAGGQETQYF.

CDR3 sequence: CASRLTGFGEQFF. The CDR3 DNA follows: TGTGCCAGCAGACTCACAGGGTTCGGTGAGCAGTTCTTC. This chain connects TRBV3-1 (or the pseudogene TRBV3-2) to TRBJ2-1; a possible D gene is TRBD1 (6 bases). Trimming cost V 6 bases and J 9 bases, with 15 bases left between them. CDR3 length equals 13 residues. Germline CDR1 is LGHDT and CDR2 is YNNKEL (reference sequence).

V usage is TRBV7-2 and J usage is TRBJ2-5; 11 bases are a match to TRBD2. V lost 2 bases and J lost 4; bases outside the gene matches: 3. Germline V gene lookup returns CDR1 SGHTA and CDR2 FQGNSA. CDR3 size: 15 residues. The CDR3 protein is CASSLSLAGGETQYF. The CDR3 nucleotides read TGTGCCAGCAGCTTATCTCTAGCGGGGGGAGAGACCCAGTACTTC.

This sequence joins TRBV3-1 (or the pseudogene TRBV3-2) and TRBJ2-3; 11 bases fit TRBD2. The V and J ends lost 4 bases and 8 bases, in that order; junction bases with no gene match: 11. Germline values: CDR1 LGHDT, CDR2 YNNKEL (reference sequence). This CDR3 has 16 residues. CDR3 nucleotide sequence: TGTGCCAGCAGCCTTAGCGGGGGGGCCGGCCGCGCTACGCAGTATTTT. Residues: CASSLSGGAGRATQYF.

V usage is TRBV5-6 and J usage is TRBJ2-1; maybe TRBD1 (6 bases). CDR1 is SGHDT, CDR2 YYEEEE, per germline. The CDR3 is made up of 17 amino acids. V was clipped by 4 bases and J by 4 bases, with 21 bases between them. The CDR3 spells CASSLVISGDKYNEQFF. CDR3 DNA sequence: TGTGCCAGCAGCCTGGTTATCTCTGGGGACAAGTACAATGAGCAGTTCTTC.

The chain carries TRBV19 and TRBJ1-5, with 7 positions matching TRBD1. Germline CDR1 and CDR2: LNHDA and SQIVND (reference sequence). The V segment lost 9 bases and the J segment 2 bases; nucleotides outside the gene matches: 10. The CDR3 loop spans 15 amino acids. CDR3 region: CASKETGAGNQPQHF. The CDR3 DNA sequence: TGTGCCAGCAAAGAAACAGGGGCAGGCAATCAGCCCCAGCATTTT.

The chain employs TRBV29-1 and TRBJ1-4, with TRBD1 as a possible D gene (6 bases). The CDR3 is 14 amino acids. The V end lost 0 bases, the J end lost 2 bases, and 7 bases lay between the germline ends. Germline V gives CDR1 SQVTM, CDR2 ANQGSEA. The CDR3 DNA reads TGCAGCGTTGAAGATACAGGGACTAATGAAAAACTGTTTTTT. It specifies CSVEDTGTNEKLFF.

This chain connects TRBV9 to TRBJ1-2, with D uncertain. V dropped 0 bases and J dropped 0 bases, with 3 bases sitting between them. Germline CDR1 reads SGDLS; CDR2 reads YYNGEE. This CDR3 has 13 residues. CDR3 protein: CASSVDTNYGYTF. CDR3 DNA sequence: TGTGCCAGCAGCGTAGACACTAACTATGGCTACACCTTC.

This chain links TRBV20-1 with TRBJ2-7; no clear D. The germline V and J ends were trimmed by 1 base and 11 bases, with 12 bases remaining between them. The length of the CDR3 is 11 residues. Germline lookup yields CDR1 DFQATT and CDR2 SNEGSKA (reference sequence). CDR3 nucleotides: TGCAGTGCTAGAGCACACGCTTTGGAGTACTTC. This translates into CSARAHALEYF.

V is TRBV6-6 and J is TRBJ2-3; 9 bases match TRBD2. The junction had 5 bases not matched to a gene; V was cut back by 6 bases and J by 4 bases. Germline V lookup: CDR1 MNHNY, CDR2 SVGAGI (reference sequence). This CDR3 region has 14 residues. The CDR3 nucleotides read TGTGCCAGCAGCCCGCGGGGGGGCTCAGATACGCAGTATTTT. Protein: CASSPRGGSDTQYF.

CDR3 DNA sequence: TGTGCCAGCATCAATGGAGGGGCATTGGGTGGCTACACCTTC. The encoded protein is CASINGGALGGYTF. The rearrangement joins TRBV5-8 to TRBJ1-2; possibly TRBD1 for D (5 bases). Germline V gene data show CDR1 as SGHTS and CDR2 as YDEGEE. The CDR3 is made up of 14 amino acids. Between the trimmed V and J ends, which lost 6 bases and 7 bases, there was a span of 19 bases.

This clone was recorded once. The V gene is TRBV11-2, the J gene TRBJ2-7; 8 bases are a match to TRBD1. The CDR3 totals 15 residues. CDR1 is SGHAT and CDR2 is FQNNGV in the germline V gene. The junction had 7 bases not matched to a gene; V was cut back by 6 bases and J by 0 bases. For the CDR3, the DNA is TGTGCCAGCAGGTCGACAGGGGCGTTCTCCTACGAGCAGTACTTC. This encodes CASRSTGAFSYEQYF. The whole variable domain, remainder taken from reference TRBV11-2 and TRBJ2-7, is EAGVAQSPRYKIIEKRQSVAFWCNPISGHATLYWYQQILGQGPKLLIQFQNNGVVDDSQLPKDRFSAERLKGVDSTLKIQPAKLEDSAVYLCASRSTGAFSYEQYFGPGTRLTVT.

The chain couples TRBV30 to TRBJ1-1; 8 bases line up with TRBD1. This CDR3 contains 17 residues. CDR1 is GTSNPN and CDR2 is SVGIG in the germline V gene (reference sequence). After removal of 0 bases from V and 4 bases from J, the junction contained 13 bases not matched to a gene. The CDR3 loop is CAWSVSQGAKRSTEAFF. The CDR3 DNA is TGTGCCTGGAGTGTTAGTCAGGGGGCGAAAAGGAGCACTGAAGCTTTCTTT.

This chain uses TRBV6-2 or TRBV6-3 with TRBJ1-1; possibly TRBD1 for D (6 bases). This CDR3 comprises 11 residues. Germline values: CDR1 MNHEY, CDR2 SVGEGT. Trimming stripped 4 bases from V and 8 bases from J, with 8 bases between. The CDR3 here is CASSWQGEAFF. CDR3 nucleotide sequence: TGTGCCAGCAGTTGGCAGGGGGAAGCTTTCTTT.

The genes are TRBV7-3 and TRBJ2-2; tentatively, D is TRBD2 (6 bases). This CDR3 has 13 residues. Germline CDR1 and CDR2: SGHTA and FQGTGA. V was clipped by 8 bases and J by 5 bases, with 12 bases between them. CDR3 in DNA: TGTGCCAGCGGGGCCGGGGGAACCGGGGAGCTGTTTTTT. Translating it yields CASGAGGTGELFF.